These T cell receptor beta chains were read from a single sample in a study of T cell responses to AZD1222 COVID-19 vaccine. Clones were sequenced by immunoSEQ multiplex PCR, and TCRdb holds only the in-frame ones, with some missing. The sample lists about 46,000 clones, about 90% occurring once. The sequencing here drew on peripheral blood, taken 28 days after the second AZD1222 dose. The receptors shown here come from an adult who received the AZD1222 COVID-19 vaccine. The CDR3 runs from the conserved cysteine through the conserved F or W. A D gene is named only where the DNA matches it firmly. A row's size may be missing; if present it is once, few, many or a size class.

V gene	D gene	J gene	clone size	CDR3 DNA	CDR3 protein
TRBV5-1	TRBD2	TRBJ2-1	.	TGCGCCAGCAGCTATGGACTAGCGGGGTCCTACAATGAGCAGTTCTTC	CASSYGLAGSYNEQFF
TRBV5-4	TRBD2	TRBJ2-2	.	TGTGCCAGCAGCCGAATAGCGGGAGCAAACACCGGGGAGCTGTTTTTT	CASSRIAGANTGELFF
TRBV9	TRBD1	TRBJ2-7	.	TGTGCCAGCAGCGAGAGGGGGCGGGTCAGGGGCCCTTGGTCCTACGAGCAGTACTTC	CASSERGRVRGPWSYEQYF
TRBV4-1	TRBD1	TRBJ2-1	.	TGCGCCAGCAGCCCTCAGGGGGCGTCGGCTTTGAATGAGCAGTTCTTC	CASSPQGASALNEQFF
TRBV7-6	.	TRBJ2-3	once	TGTGCCAGCAGCTTAGATAGTGGCGGTATCTTCACAGATACGCAGTATTTT	CASSLDSGGIFTDTQYF
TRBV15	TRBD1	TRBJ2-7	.	TGTGCCACCAGCGTAGGCTTCGGGACAGCCTACGAGCAGTACTTC	CATSVGFGTAYEQYF
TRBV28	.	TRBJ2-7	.	TGTGCCAGCAGTGGGGCGGGTTTAGGGAACGAGCAGTACTTC	CASSGAGLGNEQYF
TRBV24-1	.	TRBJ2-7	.	TGTGCCACCAGGGGCTTCGGAGGTTACGCCCTCGAGCAGTACTTC	CATRGFGGYALEQYF
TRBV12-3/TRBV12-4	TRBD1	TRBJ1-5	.	TGTGCCAGCGCGGCAGGGGGCTTCAAGCCCCAGCATTTT	CASAAGGFKPQHF
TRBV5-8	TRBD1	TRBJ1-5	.	TGTGCCAGCAGCTTCGGACAGGCGACGCATTATAGCAATCAGCCCCAGCATTTT	CASSFGQATHYSNQPQHF
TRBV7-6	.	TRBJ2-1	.	TGTGCCAGCAGCCCGGACTACTACAATGAGCAGTTCTTC	CASSPDYYNEQFF
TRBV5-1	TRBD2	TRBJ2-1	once	TGCGCCAGCAGCACGGAGAAGGGGACTAGCGGGTACAATGAGCAGTTCTTC	CASSTEKGTSGYNEQFF
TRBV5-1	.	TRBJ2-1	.	TGCGCCAGCAGCTTGGTCGGCAGTAGCTCCTACAATGAGCAGTTCTTC	CASSLVGSSSYNEQFF
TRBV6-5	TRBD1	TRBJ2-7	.	TGTGCCAGCAGCCGGGGACAGGGGGCCCCCTACGAGCAGTACTTC	CASSRGQGAPYEQYF
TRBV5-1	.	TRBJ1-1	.	TGCGCCAGCAGGGTGGGGCCTAACACTGAAGCTTTCTTT	CASRVGPNTEAFF
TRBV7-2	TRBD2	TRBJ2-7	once	TGTGCCAGCAGCTATCAAATAGCGGGAGGCGCCTGGGAGCAGTACTTC	CASSYQIAGGAWEQYF
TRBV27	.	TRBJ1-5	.	TGTGCCAGCAGGGGAGTAAGCAATCAGCCCCAGCATTTT	CASRGVSNQPQHF
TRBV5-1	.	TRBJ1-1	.	TGCGCCAGCAGCTTGATTCCGGGGGCATCTGAAGCTTTCTTT	CASSLIPGASEAFF
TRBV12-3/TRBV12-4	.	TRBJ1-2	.	TGTGCCAGCAGTTTAGTGGGACATCTTGGCTACACCTTC	CASSLVGHLGYTF
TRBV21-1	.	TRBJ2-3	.	TGTGCCAGCAGCGCAAGTCCGGGACTAGCGGGATTTCGTGCAGATACGCAGTATTTT	CASSASPGLAGFRADTQYF
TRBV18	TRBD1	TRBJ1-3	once	TGTGCCAGCTCACGGGACAGGGGGGACTCTGGAAACACCATATATTTT	CASSRDRGDSGNTIYF
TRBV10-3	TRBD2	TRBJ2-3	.	TGTGCCATCAGACCGGGACTAGCTGAGACAGATACGCAGTATTTT	CAIRPGLAETDTQYF
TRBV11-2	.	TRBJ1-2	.	TGTGCCAGCAGCCTGGACAGCTATGGCTACACCTTC	CASSLDSYGYTF
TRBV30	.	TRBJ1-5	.	TGTGCCTGGAAAGGGGCAGGTCAGCCCCAGCATTTT	CAWKGAGQPQHF
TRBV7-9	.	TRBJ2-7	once	TGTGCCAGCAGCCCGAGGACATCTCCCTACGAGCAGTACTTC	CASSPRTSPYEQYF